The table lists the clone carrying this T cell receptor beta chain with a few counts. Unique molecular identifiers were in the cDNA, with template-switch universal primer binding. TCRdb re-derived calls from the 5' RACE reads in MiXCR, one entry per CDR3 protein. The data show hundreds of thousands of distinct CDR3 sequences, with 5.5% to 6.5% seen just once and around 1.9% held by the top ten. This sample is drawn from a study of identical twins. Trimming removed 3 bases at V and 5 bases at J, with 16 bases between. CDR1 and CDR2 from the germline V gene are SEHNR and FQNEAQ (reference sequence). This CDR3 is built from 15 residues.

Sequenced: naive T cells sorted from blood. This chain joins TRBV7-9 and TRBJ1-1, with D possibly TRBD1 on 5 matching bases. This TCR was sampled from a man between 18 and 35 years old in good health. The CDR3 coding sequence is TGTGCCAGCAGCTTGCCTCAGGGTCGAGATACTGAAGCTTTCTTT. This encodes CASSLPQGRDTEAFF.